This TCR beta chain was sequenced during a study of technical replicates of blood from a handful of donors. The V gene's germline CDR1 is LNHDA and CDR2 SQIVND (reference sequence). This CDR3 comprises 17 residues. Trimming removed 3 bases from V and 4 bases from J; junction bases left unmatched: 10. Sequencing used immunoSEQ multiplex PCR; TCRdb keeps in-frame clones, though not all of them. The table includes roughly 70,000 clones, roughly 93% detected once. This TCR came from a human donor in good health. The specimen was T cells isolated from PBMCs. The chain couples TRBV19 to TRBJ1-5; 9 bases match TRBD1. The CDR3 region is CASSIGWDRDPNQPQHF. CDR3 coding DNA: TGTGCCAGTAGTATTGGGTGGGACAGGGACCCAAATCAGCCCCAGCATTTT.